This record covers a single TCR beta chain. The sample comes from a study of blood T cell repertoires in COVID-19. Study as a whole: T cells, B-cell-depleted T cells, or PBMCs supplied cDNA or gDNA.

The CDR3 loop spans 13 amino acids. V was shortened by 6 bases and J by 8 bases, with 14 bases between the two germline ends. CDR1 is SNHLY and CDR2 is FYNNEI in the germline V gene. Data came from immunoSEQ multiplex PCR; TCRdb stores just in-frame clones and leaves some out. The sample lists about 160,000 clones, around 80% occurring once. V usage is TRBV2 and J usage is TRBJ2-1; D may be TRBD2 (6 bases). The sequencing input was peripheral blood. This TCR came from a woman older than 75 with acute or convalescent COVID-19. CDR3 protein: CASRGDSQYEQFF. DNA of the CDR3: TGTGCCAGCAGGGGGGACTCTCAATATGAGCAGTTCTTC. Variable domain in full (rest from reference TRBV2 and TRBJ2-1): EPEVTQTPSHQVTQMGQEVILRCVPISNHLYFYWYRQILGQKVEFLVSFYNNEISEKSEIFDDQFSVERPDGSNFTLKIRSTKLEDSAMYFCASRGDSQYEQFFGPGTRLTVL.